These 20 T cell receptor beta chains came from one sample sequenced in a study of identical twins. TCRdb ran MiXCR on the 5' RACE reads and lists one entry per CDR3 protein. Of 570,000 or so distinct CDR3 sequences listed, 9.6% were seen once; the top ten hold approximately 3.2%. The same sample was also studied in work on yellow fever vaccine responses in identical twins.

The sequenced sample was PBMCs. The receptors originated from a woman aged 18 to 35 in good health.

This clonotype was picked up many times. The rearrangement joins TRBV27 to TRBJ2-2; TRBD2 matches 10 bases. This CDR3 is built from 17 residues. Per germline, CDR1 MNHEY and CDR2 SMNVEV (reference sequence). V lost 4 bases to trimming and J lost 7 bases; unmatched junction nucleotides: 12. This chain's CDR3 is CASSWASGGPLGGELFF. The CDR3, as DNA: TGTGCCAGCAGTTGGGCTAGCGGGGGACCGCTGGGCGGGGAGCTGTTTTTT.

This clonotype was seen a handful of times. The J gene is TRBJ2-2, the V gene TRBV7-2; tentatively, D is TRBD1 (6 bases). Trimming shortened V by 2 bases and J by 4 bases, and 14 bases separated the two germline ends. The germline gives CDR1 SGHTA, CDR2 FQGNSA. CDR3 length: 16 amino acids. As DNA, the CDR3 is TGTGCCAGCAGCTTACTGGGGGCGATTGCCACCGGGGAGCTGTTTTTT. Protein: CASSLLGAIATGELFF.

Many counts were recorded for this clonotype. The J gene is TRBJ2-1, the V gene TRBV27; D gene unclear. V was pared by 6 bases and J by 0 bases, with 9 bases between. The CDR3 runs to 14 residues. Germline loops: CDR1 MNHEY, CDR2 SMNVEV (reference sequence). CDR3 coding DNA: TGTGCCAGCAGCCGCGATAGCTCCTACAATGAGCAGTTCTTC. Amino acids: CASSRDSSYNEQFF.

This clonotype has only a few counts. The rearrangement links TRBV5-6 to TRBJ2-1, with 9 bases aligning to TRBD1. Trimming cost V 3 bases and J 8 bases; bases outside gene matches: 6. The CDR3 extends over 14 amino acids. Germline values: CDR1 SGHDT, CDR2 YYEEEE. The CDR3 reads CASSWTGELDEQFF. In nucleotides, the CDR3 is TGTGCCAGCAGCTGGACAGGGGAGTTAGATGAGCAGTTCTTC.

This clonotype has more than one count but fewer than ten. The CDR3 region has the DNA TGCAGCGTTGACAGGGATTATGGCTACACCTTC. This encodes CSVDRDYGYTF. The chain recombines TRBV29-1 with TRBJ1-2; a weak D match, TRBD1 (5 bases). The CDR3 covers 11 residues. Trimming took off 3 bases at V and 5 bases at J, with 7 bases between the two ends. Germline loops: CDR1 SQVTM, CDR2 ANQGSEA.

V usage is TRBV2 and J usage is TRBJ2-7; 14 nucleotides match TRBD2. Losses at the gene ends were 2 bases for V and 6 bases for J; bases not matched to a gene: 9. This CDR3 comprises 17 residues. Germline values: CDR1 SNHLY, CDR2 FYNNEI. The CDR3, as DNA: TGTGCCAGCAGTGAATGGGACAGGGGACTAGCGGGAGTCGAGCAGTACTTC. It encodes CASSEWDRGLAGVEQYF.

This clonotype came up many times. The chain joins TRBV27 to TRBJ1-1, with 10 bases that match TRBD1. Per germline, CDR1 MNHEY and CDR2 SMNVEV (reference sequence). V shed 3 bases and J 8 bases; nucleotides not matched to a gene: 12. This CDR3 has 16 amino acids. The CDR3 nucleotides read TGTGCCAGCAGTTTCGGAAACCACCGGGACAGGGGAGAAGCTTTCTTT. Amino acid sequence: CASSFGNHRDRGEAFF.

The genes are TRBV6-2 or TRBV6-3 and TRBJ2-2, with D unclear. Trimming took off 4 bases at V and 6 bases at J, with 12 bases between the two ends. CDR1 and CDR2 from the germline V gene are MNHEY and SVGEGT. The CDR3 length is 14 residues. The CDR3 DNA sequence: TGTGCCAGCAGTTCCACCCCAGGACCCGGGGAGCTGTTTTTT. It translates to CASSSTPGPGELFF.

This clonotype occurred a few times. The chain combines TRBV9 with TRBJ2-7; 12 positions match TRBD2. Germline assignment: CDR1 SGDLS and CDR2 YYNGEE. After removal of 3 bases from V and 2 bases from J, the junction contained 15 bases not matched to a gene. The CDR3 sequence is 19 residues long. The CDR3: CASSGGGSDGLAGTYEQYF. The CDR3 bases are TGTGCCAGCAGCGGTGGCGGGTCAGACGGACTAGCGGGAACCTACGAGCAGTACTTC.

This clonotype was counted between two and nine times. The chain has TRBV6-5 and TRBJ2-3; TRBD1 aligns across 7 bases. V lost 2 bases to trimming and J lost 7 bases; unmatched junction nucleotides: 6. Looked up from germline, CDR1 is MNHEY and CDR2 is SVGAGI. The CDR3 spans 14 residues. In nucleotides, the CDR3 is TGTGCCAGCAGTTACCCCGGGACAGAGAATACGCAGTATTTT. Translation gives CASSYPGTENTQYF.

The gene calls are TRBV2 and TRBJ2-5; D uncertain. The CDR3 covers 12 residues. The V and J ends lost 9 bases and 5 bases respectively, with 13 bases between them. The germline V gene encodes CDR1 SNHLY and CDR2 FYNNEI. CDR3 loop: CASSTVSETQYF. The CDR3 DNA reads TGTGCCAGTTCCACAGTGTCCGAGACCCAGTACTTC.

This clonotype was seen many times. The V and J genes are TRBV5-1 and TRBJ1-4; D unclear. Trimming took off 5 bases at V and 4 bases at J, with 9 bases between the two ends. CDR3 length: 13 residues. Germline values: CDR1 SGHRS, CDR2 YFSETQ. The CDR3 DNA sequence: TGCGCCAGCAGTCGACCTTATAATGAAAAACTGTTTTTT. This gives the protein CASSRPYNEKLFF.

This chain uses TRBV3-1 with TRBJ2-2; no firm D call. Trimming took off 3 bases at V and 7 bases at J, with 3 bases between the two ends. This CDR3 is built from 11 residues. Germline CDR1 and CDR2: LGHDT and YNNKEL (reference sequence). The CDR3 sequence: CASSQHGELFF. The CDR3 region has the DNA TGTGCCAGCAGCCAGCACGGGGAGCTGTTTTTT. Full variable domain (missing parts from reference TRBV3-1 and TRBJ2-2): DTAVSQTPKYLVTQMGNDKSIKCEQNLGHDTMYWYKQDSKKFLKIMFSYNNKELIINETVPNRFSPKSPDKAHLNLHINSLELGDSAVYFCASSQHGELFFGEGSRLTVL.

This clonotype was counted once. V is TRBV29-1 and J is TRBJ2-5, with D tentatively TRBD1 or TRBD2 (5 bases each). The CDR3 contains 12 residues. The germline V and J ends were trimmed by 8 bases and 4 bases, with 14 bases remaining between them. Germline CDR1 is SQVTM and CDR2 is ANQGSEA. CDR3 amino acids: CSPREQGETQYF. The CDR3 DNA reads as TGCAGCCCAAGGGAGCAGGGAGAGACCCAGTACTTC.

In its sample, this clonotype was seen a few times. This rearrangement joins TRBV4-1 to TRBJ2-1, with D possibly being TRBD2 (6 bases). V lost 1 base to trimming and J lost 9 bases, with 16 bases between them. Germline CDR1 MGHRA, CDR2 YSYEKL. This CDR3 is 15 amino acids long. The CDR3: CASSQGGVAGLEQFF. CDR3 nucleotides: TGCGCCAGCAGCCAAGGGGGGGTGGCGGGGCTTGAGCAGTTCTTC.

This clonotype was seen a few times. V is TRBV20-1 and J is TRBJ1-1; D gene ambiguous. V lost 6 bases and J lost 5, with 13 bases in between. Germline V gene sequence: CDR1 DFQATT, CDR2 SNEGSKA (reference sequence). The CDR3 has 12 amino acids. DNA of the CDR3: TGCAGTGCCGCTAGGGAGGCGACTGAAGCTTTCTTT. The encoded protein is CSAAREATEAFF.

This clonotype was counted many times. The chain has TRBV10-3 and TRBJ2-7; 13 bases are shared with TRBD2. The CDR3 has 15 amino acids. Germline CDR1 and CDR2: ENHRY and SYGVKD. V lost 2 bases, J lost 2 bases, and 0 bases stayed unmatched. Here the CDR3 DNA reads TGTGCCATCAGTGAGGGGACTAGCGGGACCTACGAGCAGTACTTC. Amino acids: CAISEGTSGTYEQYF.

This clonotype was seen many times. J is TRBJ2-2 and V is TRBV6-2 or TRBV6-3; D may be TRBD2 (5 bases). The CDR3 is 13 residues long. V lost 3 bases to trimming and J lost 7 bases, with 9 bases between them. Per the germline V gene, CDR1 is MNHEY and CDR2 is SVGEGT. CDR3 coding DNA: TGTGCCAGCAGTTATAGAGCGGACGGGGAGCTGTTTTTT. Residues: CASSYRADGELFF.

This clonotype was seen more than once but under ten times. The chain joins TRBV6-1 to TRBJ1-5, with D hard to call. The germline CDR1 and CDR2 sequences are MNHNS and SASEGT. This CDR3 has 14 residues. The V end was cut by 8 bases, the J end by 3 bases, with 14 bases between. The CDR3 here is CASRSGQYNQPQHF. The CDR3 coding sequence is TGTGCCAGCCGATCCGGGCAGTACAATCAGCCCCAGCATTTT.

CDR3 loop: CASMAEYSGELFF. CDR3 DNA: TGTGCCAGCATGGCCGAGTACTCCGGGGAGCTGTTTTTT. The chain combines TRBV6-1 with TRBJ2-2; D is unresolved. Per the germline V gene, CDR1 is MNHNS and CDR2 is SASEGT. This CDR3 region has 13 residues. Trimming shortened V by 7 bases and J by 6 bases, and 12 bases separated the two germline ends.